This T cell receptor beta chain came from a study of blood T cell repertoires in COVID-19. Study context: From T cells, B-cell-depleted T cells, or PBMCs came the material, which was cDNA or gDNA.

V lost 3 bases and J lost 0, with 12 bases in between. This CDR3 comprises 15 residues. Germline V lookup: CDR1 KGHSH, CDR2 LQKENI. Clones were read by immunoSEQ multiplex PCR, and TCRdb kept only the in-frame ones, dropping some. The data contain around 250,000 clones, around 85% of them singletons. Enrollees, about 18 to 95 years old, lived in 24 US areas. Material: PBMCs or T cells enriched from blood (not recorded which). The TCR comes from a woman in her forties or fifties who had recovered from COVID-19. V is TRBV18 and J is TRBJ2-7; TRBD2 might be the D (6 bases). DNA of the CDR3: TGTGCCAGCTCACCTCGGGACTTGGGCTCCTACGAGCAGTACTTC. Translation gives CASSPRDLGSYEQYF. Combining the CDR3 with reference TRBV18 and TRBJ2-7 gives the whole variable domain NAGVMQNPRHLVRRRGQEARLRCSPMKGHSHVYWYRQLPEEGLKFMVYLQKENIIDESGMPKERFSAEFPKEGPSILRIQQVVRGDSAAYFCASSPRDLGSYEQYFGPGTRLTVT.